These 18 T cell receptor beta chains were all obtained from the same sample, sequenced in a study of cytomegalovirus exposure and HLA in healthy donors. The PCR made use of 60 Vbeta and 13 Jbeta primers. Clones were sequenced by immunoSEQ multiplex PCR, and TCRdb holds only the in-frame ones, with some missing. The table lists 90,000 to 130,000 clones, 70% of them singletons. What was sequenced was PBMCs. The receptors come from a man younger than 45 in good health and CMV-seropositive.

This chain uses TRBV6-5 with TRBJ1-1, with D unresolved. V shed 5 bases and J shed 8 bases, with 15 bases lying between them. The CDR3 runs 13 residues. Per germline, CDR1 MNHEY and CDR2 SVGAGI. This CDR3 reads CASSPPGENEAFF. Here the CDR3 DNA reads TGTGCCAGCAGTCCGCCGGGAGAAAACGAAGCTTTCTTT.

The genes are TRBV27 and TRBJ2-1; TRBD2 matches 8 bases. Germline CDR1 and CDR2: MNHEY and SMNVEV (reference sequence). V dropped 6 bases and J dropped 3; count of bases not matched to a gene: 13. There are 17 residues in the CDR3. CDR3 sequence: CASSLKRGLGDYNEQFF. CDR3 DNA: TGTGCCAGCAGCTTGAAGAGGGGACTAGGGGACTACAATGAGCAGTTCTTC.

As concerns this clone: An end of the junction differs from the germline gene, which may be a read error. The chain links TRBV7-3 to TRBJ1-1, with TRBD1 matching 7 bases. The length of the CDR3 is 14 residues. Germline-derived CDR1 and CDR2 are SGHTA and FQGTGA. CDR3 region: CASSFSDRNTEALF. The CDR3 DNA reads TGTGCCAGCAGCTTCTCGGACAGGAACACTGAAGCTCTCTTT.

This chain uses TRBV7-6 with TRBJ2-7, with D unresolved. The germline V and J ends were trimmed by 2 bases and 2 bases, with 10 bases remaining between them. Germline V gene data show CDR1 as SGHVS and CDR2 as FNYEAQ. The CDR3 consists of 14 residues. The CDR3 reads CASSLYHGAYEQYF. In DNA form, the CDR3 reads TGTGCCAGCAGCTTATACCACGGAGCCTACGAGCAGTACTTC. Together with reference TRBV7-6 and TRBJ2-7, the CDR3 gives the full variable domain: GAGVSQSPRYKVTKRGQDVALRCDPISGHVSLYWYRQALGQGPEFLTYFNYEAQQDKSGLPNDRFSAERPEGSISTLTIQRTEQRDSAMYRCASSLYHGAYEQYFGPGTRLTVT.

The genes are TRBV6-1 and TRBJ1-5; the match to TRBD1 covers 7 bases. Germline CDR1 reads MNHNS; CDR2 reads SASEGT. There are 15 residues in the CDR3. The V gene end was trimmed by 2 bases and the J gene end by 6 bases; junction bases not matched to a gene: 7. DNA for the CDR3: TGTGCCAGCAGTGAACGGGGACAGAGGAGTCAGCCCCAGCATTTT. It encodes CASSERGQRSQPQHF.

The table lists this clone with a few counts. The chain couples TRBV5-1 to TRBJ2-3; D is possibly TRBD2 (6 bases). This CDR3 has 16 amino acids. CDR1 and CDR2 (germline): SGHRS, YFSETQ. V was clipped by 4 bases and J by 0 bases, with 15 bases between them. The CDR3 spells CASSLQGGGSTDTQYF. DNA for the CDR3: TGCGCCAGCAGCCTTCAAGGCGGAGGGAGCACAGATACGCAGTATTTT. Combining the CDR3 with reference TRBV5-1 and TRBJ2-3 gives the whole variable domain KAGVTQTPRYLIKTRGQQVTLSCSPISGHRSVSWYQQTPGQGLQFLFEYFSETQRNKGNFPGRFSGRQFSNSRSEMNVSTLELGDSALYLCASSLQGGGSTDTQYFGPGTRLTVL.

The chain has TRBV10-3 and TRBJ1-1, with D maybe TRBD1 (5 bases). V was shortened by 8 bases and J by 4 bases, with 17 bases between the two germline ends. This CDR3 is built from 14 residues. Germline V CDR1 and CDR2: ENHRY, SYGVKD. The CDR3 region has the DNA TGTGCCATCTCCACGGGGGGAGTAGGCACTGAAGCTTTCTTT. It yields the protein CAISTGGVGTEAFF.

The chain is built from TRBV27 and TRBJ1-2; 11 bases line up with TRBD1. The CDR3 sequence is 15 residues long. Germline V gives CDR1 MNHEY, CDR2 SMNVEV (reference sequence). V lost 2 bases and J lost 5; bases outside the gene matches: 4. DNA of the CDR3: TGTGCCAGCAGTTTAGCCGGGACAGGGGGGTATGGCTACACCTTC. Its translation: CASSLAGTGGYGYTF.

The J gene is TRBJ1-3, the V gene TRBV28; unclear D gene. The germline gives CDR1 MDHEN, CDR2 SYDVKM. With 7 bases removed from V and 0 bases from J, the gap between germline ends came to 10 bases. The CDR3 sequence is 14 residues long. This CDR3 reads CASNPGYSGNTIYF. The DNA for the CDR3 is TGTGCCAGCAATCCGGGGTACTCTGGAAACACCATATATTTT. The variable domain in full, completed from reference TRBV28 and TRBJ1-3, reads DVKVTQSSRYLVKRTGEKVFLECVQDMDHENMFWYRQDPGLGLRLIYFSYDVKMKEKGDIPEGYSVSREKKERFSLILESASTNQTSMYLCASNPGYSGNTIYFGEGSWLTVV.

The chain links TRBV7-2 to TRBJ1-1; D is undetermined. V was clipped by 3 bases and J by 6 bases, with 11 bases between them. This CDR3 contains 13 residues. Germline V lookup: CDR1 SGHTA, CDR2 FQGNSA. The DNA of the CDR3 is TGTGCCAGCAGCTTTAGCGTAAGGGCTGAAGCTTTCTTT. The encoded protein is CASSFSVRAEAFF.

The chain's CDR3 is CASRRDGSSYEQYV. CDR3 in DNA: TGCGCCAGCAGACGGGACGGGAGCTCCTACGAGCAGTACGTC. The chain links TRBV5-1 to TRBJ2-7, with D possibly TRBD2 on 6 matching bases. This CDR3 region has 14 residues. V was trimmed by 5 bases and J by 0 bases, leaving 12 bases between them. Germline CDR1 is SGHRS and CDR2 is YFSETQ.

The rearrangement links TRBV18 to TRBJ1-2; D call uncertain. This CDR3 is built from 18 residues. V dropped 3 bases and J dropped 7 bases, with 27 bases sitting between them. Germline V gene sequence: CDR1 KGHSH, CDR2 LQKENI. The CDR3 sequence: CASSPQLQAQSGIAGYTF. As DNA, the CDR3 is TGTGCCAGCTCACCCCAACTTCAAGCACAATCGGGGATTGCTGGCTACACCTTC.

The genes are TRBV9 and TRBJ1-3; D is ambiguous. Germline V gene data show CDR1 as SGDLS and CDR2 as YYNGEE. The CDR3 totals 12 residues. The V gene lost 4 bases and the J gene lost 4 bases, with 6 bases spanning the gap. For the CDR3, the DNA is TGTGCCAGCAGCTACCTAGGAAACACCATATATTTT. Amino acids: CASSYLGNTIYF. Variable domain in full (rest from reference TRBV9 and TRBJ1-3): DSGVTQTPKHLITATGQRVTLRCSPRSGDLSVYWYQQSLDQGLQFLIQYYNGEERAKGNILERFSAQQFPDLHSELNLSSLELGDSALYFCASSYLGNTIYFGEGSWLTVV.

The CDR3 bases are TGTGCCAGCAGTGACGGGACAGGGGGCGTCTACACCTTC. Translation gives CASSDGTGGVYTF. The genes are TRBV28 and TRBJ1-2, with 12 nucleotides matching TRBD1. CDR3 length equals 13 residues. V dropped 5 bases and J dropped 10; count of bases not matched to a gene: 5. CDR1 MDHEN and CDR2 SYDVKM come from the germline V gene.

The chain carries TRBV27 and TRBJ1-2; 11 bases agree with TRBD1. V shed 5 bases and J 7 bases; nucleotides not matched to a gene: 6. Germline lookup yields CDR1 MNHEY and CDR2 SMNVEV (reference sequence). The CDR3 sequence is 14 residues long. This chain's CDR3 is CASSIIGTGGGYTF. CDR3 in DNA: TGTGCCAGCAGTATAATAGGGACAGGGGGTGGCTACACCTTC.

V is TRBV4-1 and J is TRBJ2-5; 8 nucleotides align to TRBD2. The CDR3 runs to 17 residues. The junction had 9 bases not matched to a gene; V was cut back by 2 bases and J by 1 base. CDR1 MGHRA and CDR2 YSYEKL come from the germline V gene. The CDR3 is CASSQSGYGGAQETQYF. Here the CDR3 DNA reads TGCGCCAGCAGCCAATCGGGCTACGGGGGGGCCCAAGAGACCCAGTACTTC.

The chain combines TRBV15 with TRBJ1-3; D gene uncertain. The germline V and J ends were trimmed by 2 bases and 1 base, with 9 bases remaining between them. The CDR3 covers 15 residues. Germline assignment: CDR1 LNHNV and CDR2 YYDKDF (reference sequence). CDR3 amino acids: CATSRQRNSGNTIYF. CDR3 DNA: TGTGCCACCAGCAGACAGCGGAATTCTGGAAACACCATATATTTT.

The J gene is TRBJ1-2, the V gene TRBV5-4; D is perhaps TRBD1 (5 bases). Deletions cut 2 bases from V and 4 bases from J, with 18 bases between. From germline, CDR1 is SGHNT and CDR2 YYREEE (reference sequence). The CDR3 length is 16 residues. This chain's CDR3 is CASSFPGGGKSYGYTF. CDR3 coding DNA: TGTGCCAGCAGCTTTCCTGGGGGAGGAAAGAGCTATGGCTACACCTTC.